This T cell receptor beta chain was identified in a study of T cells in Graves' hyperthyroidism and ophthalmopathy. Study context: The blood sample was taken at first diagnosis, before treatment began.

Researchers amplified the TCR beta CDR3 regions from RNA transcripts. First-round RT-PCR targeting the TCR CDR3 was performed with the HTBI primer set. From the multiplex PCR reads, TCRdb called clonotypes with MiXCR, one entry per CDR3 protein. The table includes hundreds of thousands of distinct CDR3 sequences, around 13% detected once. This clonotype was seen a handful of times. Germline-derived CDR1 and CDR2 are SGHVS and FQNEAQ. J gave up 3 bases and V 5 bases, and 4 bases lay outside the gene matches. The CDR3 spans 14 residues. Stable disease denoted Graves' hyperthyroidism without ophthalmopathy progression within 18 months.

The chain recombines TRBV7-8 with TRBJ2-5, with 9 bases fitting TRBD1. Specimen: blood. This TCR was sampled from a young woman with Graves' hyperthyroidism. The CDR3 nucleotides are TGTGCCAGCAGCCTCGGGACAGGGAAAGAGACCCAGTACTTC. It specifies CASSLGTGKETQYF.